The 21 T cell receptor beta chains presented below share a single source sample, sequenced in a study of HIV-infected children after antiretroviral therapy interruption. Treatment specified: PENTA 11 planned treatment interruption arm or continuous ART arm. Unique molecular identifiers were included in an RNA-based 3' RACE TCR library. TCRdb re-called the 3' RACE reads with MiXCR, one entry per CDR3 protein. The sample carries approximately 89,000 distinct CDR3 sequences, around 6.9% recorded once. Sample: CD45RA+ CD4+ T cells from PBMCs, pooled from several time points, taken from a donor given antiretroviral therapy, either interrupted or continuous. Stated subset: naive CD4+ CD45RA+ CD45RO- T cells. The receptor source for this set is a pool of human donors with HIV.

This clonotype was counted ten times or more. The V call is TRBV5-4, the J call TRBJ2-1, with D possibly matching TRBD1 (7 bases). The CDR3 covers 15 residues. V gave up 0 bases and J gave up 3 bases, with 10 bases separating them. Germline loops: CDR1 SGHNT, CDR2 YYREEE (reference sequence). For the CDR3, the DNA is TGTGCCAGCAGCTTGGGACAGGGACTCTACAATGAGCAGTTCTTC. It is translated as CASSLGQGLYNEQFF.

This clonotype was seen a handful of times. The chain joins TRBV27 to TRBJ2-2; unclear D gene. There are 14 residues in the CDR3. Germline-derived CDR1 and CDR2 are MNHEY and SMNVEV (reference sequence). Trimming took 8 bases from V and 4 from J, leaving 14 bases between them. The CDR3: CASRHSPPTGELFF. The CDR3 bases are TGTGCCAGCCGCCACAGCCCGCCCACCGGGGAGCTGTTTTTT.

A few counts support this clonotype. The chain is built from TRBV5-1 and TRBJ2-2; perhaps TRBD1 as D (6 bases). Trimming pared 0 bases from V and 5 bases from J, leaving 8 bases between. The CDR3 is 14 amino acids. Germline V gives CDR1 SGHRS, CDR2 YFSETQ. The DNA for the CDR3 is TGCGCCAGCAGCTTGGGGACAGAGACCGGGGAGCTGTTTTTT. This encodes CASSLGTETGELFF.

This clonotype was observed many times. The rearrangement links TRBV3-1 to TRBJ2-3; D possibly corresponds to TRBD2 (5 bases). V was trimmed by 3 bases and J by 2 bases, leaving 12 bases between them. CDR3 length: 15 residues. Germline-derived CDR1 and CDR2 are LGHDT and YNNKEL (reference sequence). The CDR3 bases are TGTGCCAGCAGCCAGGAGGTACGAGACACAGATACGCAGTATTTT. As protein: CASSQEVRDTDTQYF.

This clonotype was detected ten times or more. V usage is TRBV12-3 or TRBV12-4 and J usage is TRBJ2-6, with D perhaps assigned TRBD1 or TRBD2 (5 bases each). This CDR3 spans 15 amino acids. Trimming cost V 0 bases and J 2 bases, with 5 bases left between them. CDR3 sequence reads: CASSLAGPGANVLTF. The CDR3 DNA sequence: TGTGCCAGCAGTTTAGCGGGACCTGGGGCCAACGTCCTGACTTTC.

This clonotype was counted many times. The chain recombines TRBV19 with TRBJ1-2; D is unresolved. The CDR3 sequence is 19 residues long. CDR1 LNHDA and CDR2 SQIVND come from the germline V gene (reference sequence). V was pared by 3 bases and J by 4 bases, with 27 bases between. Written as DNA, the CDR3 is TGTGCCAGTAGTATCGAGTATCGTGCGCGTGAGAGCAGATCCTATGGCTACACCTTC. Protein product: CASSIEYRARESRSYGYTF.

This clonotype was observed many times. V is TRBV28 and J is TRBJ2-4; 10 nucleotides line up with TRBD1. V gave up 7 bases and J gave up 3 bases; unmatched junction bases: 9. The CDR3 loop spans 16 amino acids. Germline CDR1 reads MDHEN; CDR2 reads SYDVKM. The CDR3 loop is CASTRGDRGHKNIQYF. The CDR3 DNA sequence: TGTGCCAGCACCCGAGGGGACAGGGGCCACAAAAACATTCAGTACTTC.

Ten or more counts support this clonotype. The chain is built from TRBV28 and TRBJ2-4; 9 bases match TRBD2. Germline CDR1 reads MDHEN; CDR2 reads SYDVKM. V shed 4 bases, J shed 3 bases, and the junction held 1 base outside the gene matches. There are 14 residues in the CDR3. In DNA, the CDR3 is TGTGCCAGCAGTTCGCGGGAGGGCAAAAACATTCAGTACTTC. Translating gives CASSSREGKNIQYF.

Ten or more counts support this clonotype. The V and J genes are TRBV7-3 and TRBJ1-5; D may be TRBD1 (6 bases). Looked up from germline, CDR1 is SGHTA and CDR2 is FQGTGA. The CDR3 extends over 13 amino acids. The V and J ends lost 3 bases and 6 bases respectively, with 9 bases between them. In DNA form, the CDR3 reads TGTGCCAGCAGCTTGGGCAGGGGTCAGCCCCAGCATTTT. Translating it yields CASSLGRGQPQHF.

This clonotype has a count of ten or more. The gene calls are TRBV20-1 and TRBJ2-3; 12 bases match TRBD2. Per germline, CDR1 DFQATT and CDR2 SNEGSKA (reference sequence). V was clipped by 6 bases and J by 2 bases; unmatched bases: 6. The CDR3 covers 15 residues. CDR3: CSARTSGANTDTQYF. For the CDR3, the DNA is TGCAGTGCGCGGACTAGCGGGGCGAACACAGATACGCAGTATTTT.

This clonotype was detected many times. This sequence joins TRBV6-6 and TRBJ1-5, with TRBD1 matching over 9 bases. Germline CDR1 and CDR2: MNHNY and SVGAGI (reference sequence). The length of the CDR3 is 13 residues. The trim removed 8 bases at V and 5 bases at J, leaving 4 bases unmatched. CDR3 residues: CASRRDRDQPQHF. The CDR3 bases are TGTGCCAGCCGGAGGGACAGGGATCAGCCCCAGCATTTT.

The chain is built from TRBV23-1 and TRBJ1-5; TRBD1 might be the D (6 bases). TRBV23-1 is assigned to the ORF class and has an uncertain function. The V end lost 3 bases, the J end lost 2 bases, and 14 bases lay between the germline ends. The CDR3 is made up of 16 amino acids. CDR3: CASSHGRRGGNQPQHF. CDR3 nucleotide sequence: TGCGCCAGCAGTCACGGGCGCAGGGGTGGCAATCAGCCCCAGCATTTT.

This clonotype was counted ten times or more. V usage is TRBV28 and J usage is TRBJ2-3, with a weak D call TRBD2 (5 bases). Germline V gene lookup returns CDR1 MDHEN and CDR2 SYDVKM. CDR3 length equals 13 residues. With 2 bases removed from V and 6 bases from J, the gap between germline ends came to 9 bases. This chain's CDR3 is CASSLEEVDTQYF. The CDR3 DNA reads as TGTGCCAGCAGTTTAGAGGAGGTGGATACGCAGTATTTT.

This chain joins TRBV2 and TRBJ1-5, with 8 bases lining up with TRBD1. Trimming cost V 6 bases and J 9 bases; bases outside gene matches: 13. The CDR3 covers 15 residues. Per the germline V gene, CDR1 is SNHLY and CDR2 is FYNNEI. The CDR3 bases are TGTGCCAGCAGGGGGACAGGAGCTTCTGTCCGGCCCCAGCATTTT. Its protein is CASRGTGASVRPQHF.

This clonotype occurred many times. This chain uses TRBV6-1 with TRBJ1-5; 7 nucleotides line up with TRBD1. The V and J ends lost 3 bases and 7 bases, in that order; junction bases with no gene match: 6. CDR1 and CDR2 from the germline V gene are MNHNS and SASEGT. The CDR3 length is 14 residues. The CDR3: CASSDITGDQPQHF. The CDR3 bases are TGTGCCAGCAGTGACATAACAGGGGACCAGCCCCAGCATTTT.

The sample holds many counts of this clonotype. V gene TRBV7-2 combines with J gene TRBJ2-1; 12 bases line up with TRBD2. The germline gives CDR1 SGHTA, CDR2 FQGNSA. The CDR3 runs to 17 residues. The trim removed 5 bases at V and 4 bases at J, leaving 9 bases unmatched. The CDR3 loop is CASSKRLAGAIYNEQFF. The CDR3 DNA follows: TGTGCCAGCAGCAAAAGACTAGCGGGGGCCATTTACAATGAGCAGTTCTTC.

This chain joins TRBV7-2 and TRBJ2-5; maybe TRBD2 (5 bases). V lost 6 bases, J lost 1 base, and 15 bases lay in between. CDR1 and CDR2 (germline): SGHTA, FQGNSA. This CDR3 spans 15 amino acids. The DNA of the CDR3 is TGTGCCAGCAGGGGAGCGCCGAATTTCCAAGAGACCCAGTACTTC. Translated, it gives CASRGAPNFQETQYF.

A single count supports this clonotype. A much larger clone differs by one base, so this may be a read error. The chain is built from TRBV27 and TRBJ1-1; a possible D gene is TRBD1 (5 bases). Trimming shortened V by 4 bases and J by 3 bases, and 15 bases separated the two germline ends. The CDR3 runs 15 residues. Germline CDR1 MNHEY, CDR2 SMNVEV (reference sequence). For the CDR3, the DNA is TGTGCCAGCAGTTCAATTGTGGGGGGGTACACTGAAGCTTTCTTT. This codes for CASSSIVGGYTEAFF.

This clonotype was found many times. The rearrangement links TRBV6-1 to TRBJ1-3; D is unclear. V was pared by 8 bases and J by 6 bases, with 8 bases between. CDR3 length equals 11 residues. The germline gives CDR1 MNHNS, CDR2 SASEGT. CDR3 amino acids: CASGLSNTIYF. CDR3 nucleotide sequence: TGTGCCAGCGGGCTGTCAAACACCATATATTTT.

This clonotype was observed at least ten times. The gene calls are TRBV29-1 and TRBJ2-7; TRBD2 might be the D (6 bases). There are 12 residues in the CDR3. With 4 bases removed from V and 1 base from J, the gap between germline ends came to 8 bases. Germline lookup yields CDR1 SQVTM and CDR2 ANQGSEA. The chain's CDR3 is CSVGRDSYEQYF. The CDR3 DNA follows: TGCAGCGTTGGGCGGGATTCCTACGAGCAGTACTTC.

This chain connects TRBV6-1 to TRBJ2-7; either TRBD1 or TRBD2 may fit D (6 bases each). The CDR3 covers 14 residues. In germline, CDR1 is MNHNS, CDR2 SASEGT. V was pared by 10 bases and J by 2 bases, with 18 bases between. Here the CDR3 DNA reads TGTGCCACCACTGACCCGGGGGCCCCCTACGAGCAGTACTTC. Its translation: CATTDPGAPYEQYF.